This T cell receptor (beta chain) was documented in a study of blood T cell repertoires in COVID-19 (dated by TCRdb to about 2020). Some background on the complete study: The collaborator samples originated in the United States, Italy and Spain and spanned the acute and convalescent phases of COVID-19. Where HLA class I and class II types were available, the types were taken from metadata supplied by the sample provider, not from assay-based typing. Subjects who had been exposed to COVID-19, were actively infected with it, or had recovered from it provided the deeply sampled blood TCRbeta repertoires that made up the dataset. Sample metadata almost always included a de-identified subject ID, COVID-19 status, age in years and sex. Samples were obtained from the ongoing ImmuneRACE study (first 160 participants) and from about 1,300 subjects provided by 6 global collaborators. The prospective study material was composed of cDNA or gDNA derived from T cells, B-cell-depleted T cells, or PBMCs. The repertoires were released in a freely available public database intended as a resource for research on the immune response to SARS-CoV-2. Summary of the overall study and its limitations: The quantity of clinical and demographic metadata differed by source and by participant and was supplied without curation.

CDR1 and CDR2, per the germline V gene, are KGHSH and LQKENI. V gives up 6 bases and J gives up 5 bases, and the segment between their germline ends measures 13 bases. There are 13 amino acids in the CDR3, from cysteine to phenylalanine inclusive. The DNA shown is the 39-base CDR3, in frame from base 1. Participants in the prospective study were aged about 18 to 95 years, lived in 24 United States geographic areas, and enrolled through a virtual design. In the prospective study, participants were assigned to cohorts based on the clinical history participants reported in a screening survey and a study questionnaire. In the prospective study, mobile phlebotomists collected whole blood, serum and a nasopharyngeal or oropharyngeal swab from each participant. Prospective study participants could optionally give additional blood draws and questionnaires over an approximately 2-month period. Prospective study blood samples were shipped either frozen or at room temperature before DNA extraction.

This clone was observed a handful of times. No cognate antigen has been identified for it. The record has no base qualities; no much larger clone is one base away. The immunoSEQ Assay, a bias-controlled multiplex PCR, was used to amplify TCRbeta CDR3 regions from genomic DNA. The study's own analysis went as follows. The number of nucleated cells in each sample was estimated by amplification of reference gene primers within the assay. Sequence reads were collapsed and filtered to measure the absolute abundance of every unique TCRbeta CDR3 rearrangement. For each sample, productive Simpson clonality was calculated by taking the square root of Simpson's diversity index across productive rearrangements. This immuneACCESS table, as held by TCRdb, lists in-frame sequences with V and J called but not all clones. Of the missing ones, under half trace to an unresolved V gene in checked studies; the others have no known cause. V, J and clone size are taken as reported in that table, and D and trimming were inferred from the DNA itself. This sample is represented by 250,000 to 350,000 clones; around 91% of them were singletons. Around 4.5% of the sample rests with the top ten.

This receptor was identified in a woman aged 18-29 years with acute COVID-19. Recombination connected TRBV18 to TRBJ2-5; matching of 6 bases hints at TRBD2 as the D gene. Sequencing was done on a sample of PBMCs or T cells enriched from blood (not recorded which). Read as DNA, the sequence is TGTGCCAGCTCCTCCGGGAGTTGGGAGACCCAGTACTTC. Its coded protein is CASSSGSWETQYF.